These 20 T cell receptor beta chains originate from one sample sequenced in a study of glioma-infiltrating T cells (dated by TCRdb to between 2015 and 2016). The instrument was an Illumina MiSeq. TCR alpha and beta CDR3 regions were amplified with the iRepertoire nested amplicon-rescue multiplex PCR (arm-PCR) platform from RNA. The public sequencing data were trimmed at Q25 with fastp and processed into clonotypes with MiXCR by TCRdb, which kept only in-frame beta chains. Each CDR3 protein gets just one entry, which takes the most common genes and DNA from the rows behind it. This sample comprises roughly 350,000 distinct CDR3 sequences, roughly 41% of them detected only once. Approximately 12% of the sample goes to the ten largest clones. Source material: glioma tissue, nonneoplastic brain tissue, or PBMCs (not recorded which). The receptors derive from a human donor with low-grade glioma or glioblastoma, undergoing nonglioma brain surgery, or in good health (not recorded which).

This clonotype has only a few counts. V is TRBV7-2 and J is TRBJ1-1; tentative D call: TRBD1 (5 bases). Deletions cut 5 bases from V and 11 bases from J, with 12 bases between. In germline, CDR1 is SGHTA, CDR2 FQGNSA. This CDR3 has 11 residues. CDR3 coding DNA: TGTGCCAGCAGCCCGGGGGTGAGGGCTTTCTTT. Translated: CASSPGVRAFF.

The V and J genes are TRBV28 and TRBJ2-7; 7 bases map to TRBD1. This CDR3 is built from 12 residues. Trimming removed 7 bases from V and 2 bases from J; junction bases left unmatched: 2. Germline V gives CDR1 MDHEN, CDR2 SYDVKM. The CDR3 sequence: CASKGATYEQYF. In DNA, the CDR3 is TGTGCCAGCAAGGGGGCCACCTACGAGCAGTACTTC. The full variable domain, rest sourced from reference TRBV28 and TRBJ2-7, is DVKVTQSSRYLVKRTGEKVFLECVQDMDHENMFWYRQDPGLGLRLIYFSYDVKMKEKGDIPEGYSVSREKKERFSLILESASTNQTSMYLCASKGATYEQYFGPGTRLTVT.

The chain couples TRBV27 to TRBJ2-7; a possible D gene is TRBD1 (5 bases). V was trimmed by 5 bases and J by 5 bases, leaving 19 bases between them. CDR3 length equals 15 residues. Germline values: CDR1 MNHEY, CDR2 SMNVEV (reference sequence). The CDR3 region has the DNA TGTGCCAGCAGTGTAGCCTGGCATGGGGCCGACGAGCAGTACTTC. It yields the protein CASSVAWHGADEQYF.

The V call is TRBV19, the J call TRBJ2-2, with TRBD2 identical over 13 bases. Unmatched junction bases numbered 8, after V lost 6 bases and J lost 4 bases. CDR1 LNHDA and CDR2 SQIVND come from the germline V gene (reference sequence). The CDR3 covers 17 residues. CDR3 DNA sequence: TGTGCCAGTAGATTGGGACTAGCGGGACCTTCCACCGGGGAGCTGTTTTTT. Amino acid sequence: CASRLGLAGPSTGELFF.

This clonotype was seen many times. J is TRBJ2-3 and V is TRBV20-1; D perhaps matches TRBD1 (7 bases). The V end lost 7 bases, the J end lost 4 bases, and 15 bases lay between the germline ends. This CDR3 is built from 13 residues. Germline CDR1 and CDR2: DFQATT and SNEGSKA (reference sequence). CDR3 loop: CSGARRGADTQYF. The CDR3 DNA reads TGCAGTGGTGCTCGCAGGGGGGCAGATACGCAGTATTTT.

A few counts support this clonotype. The V and J genes are TRBV27 and TRBJ1-1, with no clear D. CDR3 size: 14 residues. Trimming took off 3 bases at V and 1 base at J, with 9 bases between the two ends. Germline CDR1 MNHEY, CDR2 SMNVEV (reference sequence). Here the CDR3 reads CASSLEGKNTEAFF. Written as DNA, the CDR3 is TGTGCCAGCAGTTTGGAGGGAAAGAACACTGAAGCTTTCTTT.

The V gene is TRBV4-1, the J gene TRBJ2-7, with 12 bases that match TRBD2. The CDR3 spans 16 residues. V gave up 0 bases and J gave up 7 bases; unmatched junction bases: 7. Germline V gene lookup returns CDR1 MGHRA and CDR2 YSYEKL. The CDR3 loop reads CASSQDSTSGRREQYF. The CDR3 nucleotides read TGCGCCAGCAGCCAAGATAGTACTAGCGGGAGGCGGGAGCAGTACTTC.

CDR3 DNA sequence: TGCGCCAGCAGCCAAGATAGAAACTCCTACAATGAGCAGTTCTTC. It translates to CASSQDRNSYNEQFF. V is TRBV4-1 and J is TRBJ2-1; D not resolved. Between the trimmed V and J ends, which lost 0 bases and 0 bases, there was a span of 6 bases. CDR1 and CDR2 (germline): MGHRA, YSYEKL. The CDR3 length is 15 residues.

The count of this clonotype is one. J is TRBJ1-5 and V is TRBV4-1; D is perhaps TRBD1 (6 bases). The CDR3 length is 15 residues. V was trimmed by 0 bases and J by 6 bases, leaving 12 bases between them. Germline V lookup: CDR1 MGHRA, CDR2 YSYEKL. Here the CDR3 DNA reads TGCGCCAGCAGCCAAGAAGGCAGGGGCGGTCAGCCCCAGCATTTT. Translated: CASSQEGRGGQPQHF.

As concerns this clonotype: This may arise from a read error, as a much more abundant clone is one base away. The conserved closing phenylalanine or tryptophan is absent in this CDR3, likely reflecting a read error. The J gene is TRBJ2-1, the V gene TRBV6-2 or TRBV6-3; 9 bases fit TRBD1. The ends lost 5 bases at V and 6 bases at J; junction bases unmatched: 5. Germline CDR1 MNHEY, CDR2 SVGEGT. The CDR3 has 14 amino acids. CDR3 amino acids: CASSARDRVNEQFL. In DNA, the CDR3 is TGTGCCAGCAGTGCCCGGGACAGGGTCAATGAGCAGTTCCTC.

Notes on this clonotype: At one end, the junction sequence differs from germline, possibly due to a read error. V and J are TRBV6-2 or TRBV6-3 and TRBJ2-2, with a possible D match to TRBD1 (6 bases). CDR1 is MNHEY, CDR2 SVGEGT, per germline. There are 12 residues in the CDR3. The CDR3 nucleotides are TGTGCCCGCAGGGGTCTCACCGGGGAGCTGTTTTTT. Its translation is CARRGLTGELFF.

This clonotype was found a few times. The rearrangement links TRBV6-1 to TRBJ2-3; TRBD1 matches 7 bases. The CDR3 contains 13 residues. The junction had 6 bases not matched to a gene; V was cut back by 6 bases and J by 6 bases. Per germline, CDR1 MNHNS and CDR2 SASEGT. In nucleotides, the CDR3 is TGTGCCAGCAGCCCGCAGGGGGTTGATACGCAGTATTTT. It specifies CASSPQGVDTQYF.

V usage is TRBV28 and J usage is TRBJ1-5; D not resolved. Germline-derived CDR1 and CDR2 are MDHEN and SYDVKM. The CDR3 sequence is 14 residues long. The ends were cut back, 4 bases at V and 6 bases at J, with 13 bases in the middle. The chain's CDR3 is CASSSDSMRQPQHF. The CDR3 DNA is TGTGCCAGCAGTTCCGATTCAATGCGTCAGCCCCAGCATTTT.

There are many counts of this clonotype. Sequence at one end of the junction differs from germline and may be a read error. The chain is built from TRBV20-1 and TRBJ2-5, with unresolved D. The germline V gene has CDR1 DFQATT and CDR2 SNEGSKA (reference sequence). The CDR3 is made up of 11 amino acids. The CDR3, as DNA: TGCAGTGCTGGAGACTCAGAGACCCAGTACTTC. This sequence encodes CSAGDSETQYF.

J is TRBJ2-7 and V is TRBV5-4; 12 nucleotides match TRBD1. In germline, CDR1 is SGHNT, CDR2 YYREEE (reference sequence). Germline trimming cut 10 bases from V and 5 bases from J; bases unmatched to any gene: 10. The CDR3 sequence is 14 residues long. CDR3 region: CASTPRDRGHEQYF. CDR3 coding DNA: TGTGCCTCAACGCCGCGGGACAGGGGGCACGAGCAGTACTTC.

The chain employs TRBV20-1 and TRBJ2-7, with D possibly TRBD1 on 6 matching bases. The CDR3 sequence is 15 residues long. V was pared by 6 bases and J by 0 bases, with 18 bases between. Per the germline V gene, CDR1 is DFQATT and CDR2 is SNEGSKA (reference sequence). CDR3: CSAPPLDSPSYEQYF. CDR3 nucleotide sequence: TGCAGTGCACCCCCCTTGGACAGCCCCTCCTACGAGCAGTACTTC.

V is TRBV11-2 and J is TRBJ2-5, with 10 positions matching TRBD2. In germline, CDR1 is SGHAT, CDR2 FQNNGV. Trimming removed 4 bases from V and 4 bases from J; junction bases left unmatched: 9. CDR3 length: 16 amino acids. The CDR3 coding sequence is TGTGCCAGCAGCTCCTGGACTAGCGGCCCGGGAGAGACCCAGTACTTC. Protein product: CASSSWTSGPGETQYF.

About this clonotype itself: A much larger clone differs from this one at a single base, so this may be a read error. This chain links TRBV28 with TRBJ2-7; TRBD2 agrees at 10 bases. The assigned J gene may be wrong: the sequence end matches TRBJ2-1 better. This CDR3 region has 20 residues. Germline V gene sequence: CDR1 MDHEN, CDR2 SYDVKM. The CDR3 DNA sequence: TGTGCCAGCAGTCTCCCCTTCCCCTCGATAGCGGGAGGTGGGGCGGATGAGCAGTTCTTC. Translation: CASSLPFPSIAGGGADEQFF.

With respect to this clonotype: A single base separates this from a much larger clone, so it may be a read error. The genes are TRBV15 and TRBJ2-5, with D perhaps TRBD2 (5 bases). V gave up 6 bases and J gave up 6 bases, with 17 bases separating them. The CDR3 length is 14 residues. Looked up from germline, CDR1 is LNHNV and CDR2 is YYDKDF (reference sequence). As DNA, the CDR3 is TGTGCCACCAGAAGTTACGGGGAAAGGAAGACCCAGTACTTC. Its protein is CATRSYGERKTQYF.

As to this clonotype: The missing conserved phenylalanine or tryptophan at the end of this CDR3 makes a read error likely. J is TRBJ1-5 and V is TRBV15, with D possibly matching TRBD1 (5 bases). The germline CDR1 and CDR2 sequences are LNHNV and YYDKDF (reference sequence). The V gene lost 3 bases and the J gene lost 0 bases, with 9 bases spanning the gap. This CDR3 is built from 15 residues. The CDR3 DNA reads as TGTGCCACCAGCAGTAAGGGGTATAGCAATCAGCCCCAGCATTCT. This gives the protein CATSSKGYSNQPQHS.